The subject of this entry is one T cell receptor beta chain. Unmatched junction bases numbered 5, after V lost 0 bases and J lost 4 bases. This CDR3 is 16 amino acids long. CDR1 is LGHDT, CDR2 YNNKEL, per germline (reference sequence). These data originate in a study of blood T cell repertoires in COVID-19. For the study at large: Material from acute and convalescent COVID-19 was sourced from the United States, Italy and Spain. T cells, B-cell-depleted T cells, or PBMCs supplied cDNA or gDNA.

As originally analysed: Quantification of nucleated cells was approximated via reference gene primer amplification. Produced via immunoSEQ multiplex PCR; TCRdb's table is partial and in-frame only. Clone size and the V and J calls come from that table; the DNA yielded D and trimming. The sample records roughly 100,000 clones, approximately 80% being singletons. Sequencing was performed on peripheral blood. The source is a human donor in a cohort sampled during active COVID-19. This rearrangement joins TRBV3-1 (or the pseudogene TRBV3-2) to TRBJ2-5; 10 bases are a match to TRBD2. CDR3 amino acids: CASSQDISGGGETQYF. The DNA for the CDR3 is TGTGCCAGCAGCCAAGATATCAGCGGGGGGGGAGAGACCCAGTACTTC.